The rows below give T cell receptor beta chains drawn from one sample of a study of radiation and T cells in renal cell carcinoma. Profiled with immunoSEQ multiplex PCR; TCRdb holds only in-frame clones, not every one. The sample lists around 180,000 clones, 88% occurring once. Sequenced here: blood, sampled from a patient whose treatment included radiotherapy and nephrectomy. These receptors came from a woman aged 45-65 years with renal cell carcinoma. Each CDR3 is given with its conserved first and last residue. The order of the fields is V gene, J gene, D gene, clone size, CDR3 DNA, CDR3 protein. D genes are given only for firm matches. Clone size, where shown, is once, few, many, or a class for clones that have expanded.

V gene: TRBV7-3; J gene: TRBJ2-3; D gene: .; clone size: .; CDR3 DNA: TGTGCCAGCAGCTTAGTGCGGGGACCAGATACGCAGTATTTT; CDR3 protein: CASSLVRGPDTQYF
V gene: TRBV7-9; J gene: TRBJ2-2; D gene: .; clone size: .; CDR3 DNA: TGTGCCAGCAGCCCAACCACGGGGGCCACCGGGGAGCTGTTTTTT; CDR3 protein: CASSPTTGATGELFF
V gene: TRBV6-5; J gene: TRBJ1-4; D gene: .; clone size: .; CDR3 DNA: TGTGCCAGCAGGGACAGCCTTGGAAAACTGTTTTTT; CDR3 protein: CASRDSLGKLFF
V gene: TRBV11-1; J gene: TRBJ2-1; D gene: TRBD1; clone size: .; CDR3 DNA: TGTGCCAGCAGCTCGACAGGGAGCAATGAGCAGTTCTTC; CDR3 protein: CASSSTGSNEQFF
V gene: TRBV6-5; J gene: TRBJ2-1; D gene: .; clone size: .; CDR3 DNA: TGTGCCAGCACAACCGTGGGGATCAATGAGCAGTTCTTC; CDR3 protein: CASTTVGINEQFF
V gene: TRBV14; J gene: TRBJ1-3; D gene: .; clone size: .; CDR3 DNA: TGTGCCAGCAGCCAAGATGGAGGCATCCCGAGAGGCACCATATATTTT; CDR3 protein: CASSQDGGIPRGTIYF
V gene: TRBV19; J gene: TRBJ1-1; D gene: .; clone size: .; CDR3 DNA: TGTGCCAGTAGGTCCCAGGGCGCAATGAACACTGAAGCTTTCTTT; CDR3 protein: CASRSQGAMNTEAFF
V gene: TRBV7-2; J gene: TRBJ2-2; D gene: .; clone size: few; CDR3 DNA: TGTGCCAGCAGCTTATTCGGCGGGGAGCTGTTTTTT; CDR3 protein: CASSLFGGELFF
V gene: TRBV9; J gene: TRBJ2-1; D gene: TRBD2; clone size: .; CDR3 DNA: TGTGCCAGCAGCGTAGCCTCTAGCGGAGAATGGGGTGAGCAGTTCTTC; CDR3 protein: CASSVASSGEWGEQFF
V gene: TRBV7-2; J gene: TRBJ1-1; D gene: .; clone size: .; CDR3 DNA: TGTGCCAGCAGCTTAGATAGTTCGGGGAGGAGAGCTTTCTTT; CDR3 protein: CASSLDSSGRRAFF
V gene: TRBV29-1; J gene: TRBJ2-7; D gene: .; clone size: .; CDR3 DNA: TGCAGCGTCGGACCAGGGGAGTACGAGCAGTACTTC; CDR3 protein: CSVGPGEYEQYF
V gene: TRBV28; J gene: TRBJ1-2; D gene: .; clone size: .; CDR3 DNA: TGTGCCAGCAGCCAGGGTGGGGCGAAGAATGGCTACACCTTC; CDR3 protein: CASSQGGAKNGYTF
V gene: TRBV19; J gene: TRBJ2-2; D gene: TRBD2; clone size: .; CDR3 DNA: TGTGCCAGTAGTATTCTTTTCGGGACTAGCGGACTTACCGGGGAGCTGTTTTTT; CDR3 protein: CASSILFGTSGLTGELFF
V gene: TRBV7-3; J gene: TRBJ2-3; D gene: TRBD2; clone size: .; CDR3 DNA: TGTGCCAGCAGCCCCGGGGGGAGAGAGACAGATACGCAGTATTTT; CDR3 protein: CASSPGGRETDTQYF
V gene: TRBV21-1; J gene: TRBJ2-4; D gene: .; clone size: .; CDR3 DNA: TGTGCCAGCAGCAAAGAGGTCCGGACAGGACTAGCCAAAAACATTCAGTACTTC; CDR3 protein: CASSKEVRTGLAKNIQYF
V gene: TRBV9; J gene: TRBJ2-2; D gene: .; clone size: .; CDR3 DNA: TGTGCCAGCAGCGGGGGGGTCACCGGGGAGCTGTTTTTT; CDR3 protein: CASSGGVTGELFF
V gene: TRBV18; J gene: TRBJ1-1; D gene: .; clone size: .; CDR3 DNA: TGTGCCAGCTCAATCCAGACGAACACTGAAGCTTTCTTT; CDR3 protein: CASSIQTNTEAFF